Included here is one T cell receptor (beta chain) sequence, with context. The target antigen is unknown. Deletions cut 6 bases from V and 0 bases from J, with 12 bases between. Germline V gene data show CDR1 as MDHEN and CDR2 as SYDVKM. The CDR3 is 16 amino acids. These data originate in a study of CD8 T cells in ankylosing spondylitis. Points from the study as a whole: Previously reported in reactive arthritis synovial fluid and blood were some of the motif variants.

Making the TCR beta libraries involved quantitative 5'-RACE with molecular barcodes. TCRdb re-derived calls from the 5' RACE reads in MiXCR, one entry per CDR3 protein. The table includes 250,000 to 300,000 distinct CDR3 sequences, around 20% detected once. The TCR comes from a male donor with ankylosing spondylitis or in good health (not recorded which). V and J are TRBV28 and TRBJ2-6, with D uncertain. The sequencing input was blood, either unsorted or a sorted T cell fraction (not recorded which). The CDR3 DNA sequence: TGTGCCAGCAGCCCATCTTGGGGCTCTGGGGCCAACGTCCTGACTTTC. The encoded protein is CASSPSWGSGANVLTF.